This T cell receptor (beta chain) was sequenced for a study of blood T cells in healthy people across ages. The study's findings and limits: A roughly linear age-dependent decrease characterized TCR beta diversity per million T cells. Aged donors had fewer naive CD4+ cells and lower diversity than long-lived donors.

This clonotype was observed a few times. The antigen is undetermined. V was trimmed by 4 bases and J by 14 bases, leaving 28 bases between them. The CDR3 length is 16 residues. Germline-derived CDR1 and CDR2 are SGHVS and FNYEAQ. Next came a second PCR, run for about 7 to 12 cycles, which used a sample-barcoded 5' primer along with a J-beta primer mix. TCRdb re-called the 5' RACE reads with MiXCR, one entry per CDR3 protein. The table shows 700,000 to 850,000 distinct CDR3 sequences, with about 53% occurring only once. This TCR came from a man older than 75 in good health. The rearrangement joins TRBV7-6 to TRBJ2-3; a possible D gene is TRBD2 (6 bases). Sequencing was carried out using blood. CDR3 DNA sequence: TGTGCCAGCAGCTCTCCCTACGGGGGTAAGCACAGATACGCGTATTTT. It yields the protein CASSSPYGGKHRYAYF.